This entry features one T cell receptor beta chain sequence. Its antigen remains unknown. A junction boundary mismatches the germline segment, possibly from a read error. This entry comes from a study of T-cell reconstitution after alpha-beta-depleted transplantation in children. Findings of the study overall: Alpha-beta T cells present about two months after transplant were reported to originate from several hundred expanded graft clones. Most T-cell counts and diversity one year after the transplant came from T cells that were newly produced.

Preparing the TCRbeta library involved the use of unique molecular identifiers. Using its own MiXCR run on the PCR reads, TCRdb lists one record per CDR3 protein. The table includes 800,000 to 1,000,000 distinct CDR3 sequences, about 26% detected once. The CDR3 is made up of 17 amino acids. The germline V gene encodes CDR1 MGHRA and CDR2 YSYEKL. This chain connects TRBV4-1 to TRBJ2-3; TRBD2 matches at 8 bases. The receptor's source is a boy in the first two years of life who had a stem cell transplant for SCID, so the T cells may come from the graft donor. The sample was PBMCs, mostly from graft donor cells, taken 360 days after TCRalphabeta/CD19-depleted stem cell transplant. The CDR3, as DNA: TGCGCCAGCAGCCAAGACCCCGCGGGGGGTGGCGCAGATACGCACTATTTT. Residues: CASSQDPAGGGADTHYF.